These 11 T cell receptor beta chains were all obtained from the same sample, sequenced in a study of T-cell reconstitution after alpha-beta-depleted transplantation in children (dated by TCRdb to 2016 to 2018). The treatment or condition label of this sample denotes: allogeneic hematopoietic cell transplantation with graft depleted of TCRalphabeta T cells and CD19 B cells. Receptors were amplified or captured by PCR. Sequenced on an Illumina HiSeq 2500. TCR libraries were prepared with molecular barcoding, using unique molecular identifiers to normalize TCRbeta repertoire quantification. TCRdb trimmed the raw reads at Q25, called clones with MiXCR and kept productive beta chains. Every distinct CDR3 protein forms one entry, paired with its most common genes and DNA. Here the sample has about 830,000 distinct CDR3 sequences; roughly 15% occur a single time. Of the sample, approximately 4.5% is held by the ten largest clones.

Here the sequenced sample was PBMCs, mostly from graft donor cells, taken 360 days after TCRalphabeta/CD19-depleted stem cell transplant. Source of these receptors: a male patient younger than 18 who had a stem cell transplant for acute lymphoblastic leukemia, so the T cells may come from the graft donor.

This chain uses TRBV6-1 with TRBJ1-5; D perhaps matches TRBD1 (6 bases). Germline assignment: CDR1 MNHNS and CDR2 SASEGT. The CDR3 is made up of 13 amino acids. With 8 bases removed from V and 3 bases from J, the gap between germline ends came to 11 bases. CDR3 protein: CASGWTDNQPQHF. The DNA for the CDR3 is TGTGCCAGCGGGTGGACAGACAATCAGCCCCAGCATTTT.

The chain has TRBV7-9 and TRBJ2-7, with D hard to call. CDR1 and CDR2 from the germline V gene are SEHNR and FQNEAQ (reference sequence). The V gene lost 9 bases and the J gene lost 0 bases, with 12 bases spanning the gap. The CDR3 loop spans 13 amino acids. The CDR3 spells CASVDGHSYEQYF. DNA of the CDR3: TGTGCCAGTGTGGACGGTCACTCCTACGAGCAGTACTTC.

The chain couples TRBV25-1 to TRBJ2-3; D gene unclear. The CDR3 extends over 12 amino acids. Per the germline V gene, CDR1 is MGHDK and CDR2 is SYGVNS. V dropped 10 bases and J dropped 0 bases, with 8 bases sitting between them. The CDR3 DNA reads as TGTGCCACCCGGACCAGCACAGATACGCAGTATTTT. Amino acids: CATRTSTDTQYF.

This clonotype was counted a few times. The chain recombines TRBV27 with TRBJ2-7, with D perhaps TRBD1 (5 bases). Germline values: CDR1 MNHEY, CDR2 SMNVEV (reference sequence). The CDR3 has 14 amino acids. V lost 3 bases to trimming and J lost 5 bases, with 14 bases between them. The CDR3 reads CASSLAPPTDEQYF. As DNA, the CDR3 is TGTGCCAGCAGTTTGGCCCCTCCGACAGACGAGCAGTACTTC.

There are a few counts of this clonotype. The J gene is TRBJ2-5, the V gene TRBV30; D uncertain. The CDR3 has 15 amino acids. V was shortened by 3 bases and J by 4 bases, with 18 bases between the two germline ends. Germline loops: CDR1 GTSNPN, CDR2 SVGIG (reference sequence). CDR3 DNA sequence: TGTGCCTGGAGCCAGGACCTCCGGCGGACAGAGACCCAGTACTTC. Amino acid sequence: CAWSQDLRRTETQYF.

V usage is TRBV28 and J usage is TRBJ2-7, with D possibly being TRBD1 (6 bases). This CDR3 comprises 12 residues. Trimming took off 2 bases at V and 8 bases at J, with 10 bases between the two ends. Germline V gene sequence: CDR1 MDHEN, CDR2 SYDVKM. The CDR3 loop reads CASSLRWGQQYF. CDR3 coding DNA: TGTGCCAGCAGTTTAAGGTGGGGGCAGCAGTACTTC.

V is TRBV5-1 and J is TRBJ2-7; TRBD1 aligns across 9 bases. The CDR3 consists of 12 residues. J was trimmed by 5 bases and V by 7 bases; bases with no gene match: 4. The germline V gene encodes CDR1 SGHRS and CDR2 YFSETQ. CDR3 DNA: TGCGCCAGCCCCCGGGACAGGGACGAGCAGTACTTC. As protein: CASPRDRDEQYF. Using reference TRBV5-1 and TRBJ2-7 for the parts outside the CDR3, the full variable domain is KAGVTQTPRYLIKTRGQQVTLSCSPISGHRSVSWYQQTPGQGLQFLFEYFSETQRNKGNFPGRFSGRQFSNSRSEMNVSTLELGDSALYLCASPRDRDEQYFGPGTRLTVT.

The chain couples TRBV7-2 to TRBJ2-1, with 7 nucleotides matching TRBD2. The germline V gene encodes CDR1 SGHTA and CDR2 FQGNSA. V was clipped by 3 bases and J by 7 bases; unmatched bases: 6. The CDR3 totals 14 residues. The CDR3 region has the DNA TGTGCCAGCAGCTTGCGGGGAGGGCCTAATGAGCAGTTCTTC. Amino acids: CASSLRGGPNEQFF.

This clonotype appeared a few times. The V call is TRBV5-1, the J call TRBJ2-3; TRBD2 agrees at 9 bases. Germline V gene lookup returns CDR1 SGHRS and CDR2 YFSETQ. The junction had 9 bases not matched to a gene; V was cut back by 2 bases and J by 8 bases. The CDR3 is made up of 15 amino acids. The CDR3 reads CASSFRREGRSTQYF. In DNA form, the CDR3 reads TGCGCCAGCAGCTTTCGGCGGGAGGGCCGGTCTACGCAGTATTTT.

V usage is TRBV7-6 and J usage is TRBJ2-1; D not certain. The CDR3 sequence is 17 residues long. Germline loops: CDR1 SGHVS, CDR2 FNYEAQ. V lost 1 base and J lost 0, with 13 bases in between. CDR3 in DNA: TGTGCCAGCAGCTTAGGTCTCTACAAGAGCTCCTACAATGAGCAGTTCTTC. This codes for CASSLGLYKSSYNEQFF.

This clonotype has more than one count but fewer than ten. This chain uses TRBV5-1 with TRBJ2-7, with D perhaps TRBD1 (5 bases). Germline V gene sequence: CDR1 SGHRS, CDR2 YFSETQ. Trimming took off 6 bases at V and 3 bases at J, with 25 bases between the two ends. The CDR3 is 17 amino acids. CDR3 DNA sequence: TGCGCCAGCACCCCCGGTCGGCAGTGGGATAGGGGCTACGAGCAGTACTTC. Its translation is CASTPGRQWDRGYEQYF. Using reference TRBV5-1 and TRBJ2-7 for the parts outside the CDR3, the full variable domain is KAGVTQTPRYLIKTRGQQVTLSCSPISGHRSVSWYQQTPGQGLQFLFEYFSETQRNKGNFPGRFSGRQFSNSRSEMNVSTLELGDSALYLCASTPGRQWDRGYEQYFGPGTRLTVT.